The entry below describes one T cell receptor beta chain. With V trimmed by 6 bases and J by 2 bases, 7 bases remained unmatched. This CDR3 region has 15 residues. Germline V CDR1 and CDR2: SNHLY, FYNNEI. Some clones are missing from TCRdb's copy, which holds only in-frame ones; the method was immunoSEQ multiplex PCR. The sample gives tens of thousands of clones, roughly 82% of which show up once; 25% to 30% is in the top ten. The data stem from a study of blood T cell repertoires in COVID-19. The sequenced sample consisted of peripheral blood. This TCR derives from an elderly woman with active or convalescent COVID-19. The chain joins TRBV2 to TRBJ2-3; 8 nucleotides match TRBD1. CDR3 in amino acids: CASRKGQVSTDTQYF. In DNA, the CDR3 is TGTGCCAGCAGGAAGGGACAGGTCTCCACAGATACGCAGTATTTT.